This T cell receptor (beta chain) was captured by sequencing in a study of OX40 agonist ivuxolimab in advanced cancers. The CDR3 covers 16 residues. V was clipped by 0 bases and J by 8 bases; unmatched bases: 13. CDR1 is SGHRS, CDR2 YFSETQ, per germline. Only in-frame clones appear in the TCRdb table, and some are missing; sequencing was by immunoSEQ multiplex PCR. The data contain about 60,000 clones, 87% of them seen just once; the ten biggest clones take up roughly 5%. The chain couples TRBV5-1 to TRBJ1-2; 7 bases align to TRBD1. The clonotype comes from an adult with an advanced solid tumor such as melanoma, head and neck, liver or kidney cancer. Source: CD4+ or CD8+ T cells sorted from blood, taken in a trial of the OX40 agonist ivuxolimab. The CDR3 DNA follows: TGCGCCAGCAGCTTGGGACAGGGCCCGGGGATGGGAGGCTACACCTTC. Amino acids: CASSLGQGPGMGGYTF.